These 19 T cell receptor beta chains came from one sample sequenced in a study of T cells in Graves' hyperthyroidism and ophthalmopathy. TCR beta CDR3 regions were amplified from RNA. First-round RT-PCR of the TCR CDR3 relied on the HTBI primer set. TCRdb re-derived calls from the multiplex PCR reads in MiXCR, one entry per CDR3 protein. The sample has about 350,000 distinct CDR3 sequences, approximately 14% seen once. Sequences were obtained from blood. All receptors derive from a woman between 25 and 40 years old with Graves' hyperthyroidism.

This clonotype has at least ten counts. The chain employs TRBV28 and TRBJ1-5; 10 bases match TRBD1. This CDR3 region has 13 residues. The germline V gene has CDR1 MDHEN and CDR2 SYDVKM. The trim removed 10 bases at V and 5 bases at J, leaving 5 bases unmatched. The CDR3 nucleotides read TGTGCCAACGGACAGGGGGGAGATCAGCCCCAGCATTTT. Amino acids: CANGQGGDQPQHF.

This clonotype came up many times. CDR3 residues: CSVKSGTHTEAFF. The CDR3 region has the DNA TGCAGCGTTAAATCGGGAACCCACACTGAAGCTTTCTTT. V and J are TRBV29-1 and TRBJ1-1; unclear D gene. Per germline, CDR1 SQVTM and CDR2 ANQGSEA. The germline V and J ends were trimmed by 5 bases and 3 bases, with 13 bases remaining between them. This CDR3 has 13 residues.

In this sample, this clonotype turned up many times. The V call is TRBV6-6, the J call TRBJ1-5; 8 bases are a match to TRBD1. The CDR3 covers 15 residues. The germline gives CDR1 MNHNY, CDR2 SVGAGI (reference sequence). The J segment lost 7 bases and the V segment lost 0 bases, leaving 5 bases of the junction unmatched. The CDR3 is CASSYSSGQGQPQHF. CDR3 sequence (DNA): TGTGCCAGCAGTTACTCGTCAGGACAGGGACAGCCCCAGCATTTT.

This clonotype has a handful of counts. The CDR3 nucleotides read TGTGCCAGCAGCCCTATCGAGGGATTGAGGCTCTACGAGCAGTACTTC. The encoded protein is CASSPIEGLRLYEQYF. J is TRBJ2-7 and V is TRBV7-9; weak D call: TRBD2 (5 bases). The CDR3 consists of 16 residues. The V end was cut by 5 bases, the J end by 3 bases, with 20 bases between. Germline V gene data show CDR1 as SEHNR and CDR2 as FQNEAQ (reference sequence).

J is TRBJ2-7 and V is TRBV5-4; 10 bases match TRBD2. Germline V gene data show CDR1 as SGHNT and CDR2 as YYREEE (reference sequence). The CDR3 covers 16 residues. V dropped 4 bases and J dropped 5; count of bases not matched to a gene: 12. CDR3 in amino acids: CASSRIGLAGVHEQYF. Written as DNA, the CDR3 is TGTGCCAGCAGCCGCATTGGGCTAGCGGGAGTACACGAGCAGTACTTC.

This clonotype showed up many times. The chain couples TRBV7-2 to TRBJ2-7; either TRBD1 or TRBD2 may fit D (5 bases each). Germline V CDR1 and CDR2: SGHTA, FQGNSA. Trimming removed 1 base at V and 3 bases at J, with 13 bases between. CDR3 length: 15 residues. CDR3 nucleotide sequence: TGTGCCAGCAGCTTAGAAACGGGACCGAGCTACGAGCAGTACTTC. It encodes CASSLETGPSYEQYF.

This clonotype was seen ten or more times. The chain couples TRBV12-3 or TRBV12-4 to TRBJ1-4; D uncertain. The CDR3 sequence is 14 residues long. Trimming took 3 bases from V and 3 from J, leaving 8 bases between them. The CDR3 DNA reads TGTGCCAGCAGTTTTGGTGTTCCTAATGAAAAACTGTTTTTT. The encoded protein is CASSFGVPNEKLFF.

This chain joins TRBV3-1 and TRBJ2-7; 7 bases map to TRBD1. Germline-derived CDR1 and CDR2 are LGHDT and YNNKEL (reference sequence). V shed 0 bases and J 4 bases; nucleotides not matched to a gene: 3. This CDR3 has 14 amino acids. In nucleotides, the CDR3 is TGTGCCAGCAGCCAAGACGGGACAGAATACGAGCAGTACTTC. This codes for CASSQDGTEYEQYF.

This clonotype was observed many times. The CDR3 region has the DNA TGTGCCAGCAGCAGATCGGACAGCAAAGAATCCACCGGGGAGCTGTTTTTT. Translated, it gives CASSRSDSKESTGELFF. The chain carries TRBV7-8 and TRBJ2-2; the D gene is possibly TRBD1 (6 bases). Germline CDR1 SGHVS, CDR2 FQNEAQ. This CDR3 comprises 17 residues. V gave up 5 bases and J gave up 4 bases, with 20 bases separating them.

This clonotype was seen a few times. This CDR3 is CASSMAGPNTGELFF. CDR3 nucleotides: TGTGCCAGTAGTATGGCGGGGCCCAACACCGGGGAGCTGTTTTTT. This chain connects TRBV19 to TRBJ2-2; weak D call: TRBD2 (6 bases). Germline CDR1 reads LNHDA; CDR2 reads SQIVND (reference sequence). CDR3 length: 15 residues. Trimming left V 3 bases short and J 2 bases short, with 10 bases between.

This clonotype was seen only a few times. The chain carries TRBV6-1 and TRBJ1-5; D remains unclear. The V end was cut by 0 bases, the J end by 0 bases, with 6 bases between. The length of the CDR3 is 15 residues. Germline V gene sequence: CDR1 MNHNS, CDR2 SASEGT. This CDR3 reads CASSEALYSNQPQHF. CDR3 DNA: TGTGCCAGCAGTGAAGCTCTTTATAGCAATCAGCCCCAGCATTTT.

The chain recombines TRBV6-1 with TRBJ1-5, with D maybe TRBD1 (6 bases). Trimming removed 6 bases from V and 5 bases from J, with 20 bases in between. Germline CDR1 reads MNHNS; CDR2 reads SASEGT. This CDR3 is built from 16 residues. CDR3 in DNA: TGTGCCAGCAGCCAAACAGGGCAAGGGGAACATCAGCCCCAGCATTTT. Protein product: CASSQTGQGEHQPQHF.

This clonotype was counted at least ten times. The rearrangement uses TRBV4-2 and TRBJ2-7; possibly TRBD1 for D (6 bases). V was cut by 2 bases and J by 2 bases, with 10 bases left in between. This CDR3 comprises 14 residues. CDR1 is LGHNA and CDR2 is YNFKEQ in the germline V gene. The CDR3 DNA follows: TGTGCCAGCAGCCAACTTCAGGGGCCCTACGAGCAGTACTTC. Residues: CASSQLQGPYEQYF.

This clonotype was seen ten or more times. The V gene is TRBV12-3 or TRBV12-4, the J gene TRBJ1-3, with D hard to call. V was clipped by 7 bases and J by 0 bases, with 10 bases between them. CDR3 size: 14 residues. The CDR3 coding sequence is TGTGCCAGCACCTTCCGCGGCTCTGGAAACACCATATATTTT. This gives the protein CASTFRGSGNTIYF.

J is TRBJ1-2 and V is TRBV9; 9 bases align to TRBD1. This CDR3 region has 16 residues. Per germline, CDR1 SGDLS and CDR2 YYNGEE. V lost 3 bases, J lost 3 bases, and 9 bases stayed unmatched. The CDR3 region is CASSGTGVGLDYGYTF. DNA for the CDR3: TGTGCCAGCAGCGGGACAGGGGTGGGCTTGGACTATGGCTACACCTTC. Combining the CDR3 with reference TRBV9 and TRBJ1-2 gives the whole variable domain DSGVTQTPKHLITATGQRVTLRCSPRSGDLSVYWYQQSLDQGLQFLIQYYNGEERAKGNILERFSAQQFPDLHSELNLSSLELGDSALYFCASSGTGVGLDYGYTFGSGTRLTVV.

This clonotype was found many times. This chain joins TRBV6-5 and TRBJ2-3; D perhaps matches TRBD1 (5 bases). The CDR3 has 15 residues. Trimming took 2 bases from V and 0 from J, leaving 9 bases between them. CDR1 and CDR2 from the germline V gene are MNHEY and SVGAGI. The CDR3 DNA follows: TGTGCCAGCAGTTACAGGGGTGGGAGCACAGATACGCAGTATTTT. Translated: CASSYRGGSTDTQYF.

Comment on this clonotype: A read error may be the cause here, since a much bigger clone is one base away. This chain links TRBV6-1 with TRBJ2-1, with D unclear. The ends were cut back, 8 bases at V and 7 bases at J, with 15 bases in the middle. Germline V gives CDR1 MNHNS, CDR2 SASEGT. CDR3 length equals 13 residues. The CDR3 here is CASGPTRGNEQFF. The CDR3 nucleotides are TGTGCCAGCGGCCCTACCCGTGGGAATGAGCAGTTCTTC.

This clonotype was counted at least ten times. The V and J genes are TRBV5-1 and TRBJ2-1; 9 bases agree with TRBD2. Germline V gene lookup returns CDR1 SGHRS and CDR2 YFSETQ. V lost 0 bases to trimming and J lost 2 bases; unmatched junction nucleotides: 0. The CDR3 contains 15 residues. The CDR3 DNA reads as TGCGCCAGCAGCTTGGTAGCGGGAGCCTACAATGAGCAGTTCTTC. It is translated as CASSLVAGAYNEQFF. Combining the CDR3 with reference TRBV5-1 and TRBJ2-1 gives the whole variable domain KAGVTQTPRYLIKTRGQQVTLSCSPISGHRSVSWYQQTPGQGLQFLFEYFSETQRNKGNFPGRFSGRQFSNSRSEMNVSTLELGDSALYLCASSLVAGAYNEQFFGPGTRLTVL.

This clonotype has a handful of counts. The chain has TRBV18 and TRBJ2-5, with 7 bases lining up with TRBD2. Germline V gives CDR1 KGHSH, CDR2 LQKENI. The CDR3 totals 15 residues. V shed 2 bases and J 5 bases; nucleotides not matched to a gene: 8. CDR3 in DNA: TGTGCCAGCTCACCATTCGGCGGGAGTAGGGAGACCCAGTACTTC. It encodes CASSPFGGSRETQYF.